This T cell receptor (beta chain) was identified in a study of early T cells in non-severe SARS-CoV-2 infection. Study information: Chains stayed unpaired after sequencing of bulk RNA from unsorted whole blood.

MiXCR, applied by TCRdb to the 5' RACE reads, yields one record per CDR3 protein. The table has 45,000 to 70,000 distinct CDR3 sequences, roughly 7.6% seen once. The CDR3 totals 14 residues. The germline CDR1 and CDR2 sequences are LNHDA and SQIVND (reference sequence). The V end was cut by 6 bases, the J end by 0 bases, with 8 bases between. A few counts support this clonotype. Its specificity is unknown. Notes on the study in general: Lookups in VDJdb leaned toward anti-spike CD8 responses and missed private and CD4 specificities.

The chain couples TRBV19 to TRBJ2-2; D is uncertain. Sequenced here: whole blood, sampled at baseline. This sequence originates from an adult who was a healthcare worker with PCR-confirmed SARS-CoV-2 infection or an uninfected control (not recorded which). The CDR3 here is CASSPLANTGELFF. CDR3 sequence (DNA): TGTGCCAGTAGCCCCTTGGCGAACACCGGGGAGCTGTTTTTT. The full variable domain, its missing parts supplied by reference TRBV19 and TRBJ2-2, is DGGITQSPKYLFRKEGQNVTLSCEQNLNHDAMYWYRQDPGQGLRLIYYSQIVNDFQKGDIAEGYSVSREKKESFPLTVTSAQKNPTAFYLCASSPLANTGELFFGEGSRLTVL.